Below, one TCR beta chain is given with its context. Its antigen remains unidentified. This entry comes from a study of siplizumab effects on memory and regulatory T cells. Study-level points and caveats: Naive T cells looked more diverse than memory cells and looked like major alloresponse contributors. Proliferating Tregs in siplizumab cultures were never verified as suppressive.

J lost 3 bases, V lost 4 bases, and 6 bases had no gene match. The CDR3 sequence is 15 residues long. CDR1 and CDR2 from the germline V gene are SGHNT and YYREEE (reference sequence). Per individual sample, 90,000 to 100,000 TCR templates were assayed. TCRdb's table, derived via immunoSEQ multiplex PCR, lists solely in-frame clones and lacks some. This table has approximately 94,000 clones, 96% appearing once. What was sequenced was naive CD4+ T cells sorted from blood. The V gene is TRBV5-4, the J gene TRBJ1-2; TRBD1 matches at 10 bases. The receptor was isolated from a human donor in good health. The CDR3: CASSPGTGDDYGYTF. DNA for the CDR3: TGTGCCAGCAGCCCCGGGACAGGGGATGACTATGGCTACACCTTC.